This passage covers 9 T cell receptor beta chains from one sample sequenced in a study of shared clonotypes between healthy human individuals. Measured with immunoSEQ multiplex PCR; TCRdb has only the in-frame clones, and not every one. The table includes more than 1.2 million clones, roughly 98.5% detected once. The sample consisted of naive CD4+ T cells sorted from blood. Subset defined: CD45RA+ positively selected. All receptors derive from a man between 25 and 39 years old in good health.

The chain joins TRBV19 to TRBJ1-5; TRBD1 matches 9 bases. The ends lost 4 bases at V and 2 bases at J; junction bases unmatched: 6. The CDR3 has 16 residues. From germline, CDR1 is LNHDA and CDR2 SQIVND (reference sequence). CDR3 in amino acids: CASSKPGQGGNQPQHF. CDR3 in DNA: TGTGCCAGTAGTAAACCGGGACAGGGTGGCAATCAGCCCCAGCATTTT.

This chain links TRBV10-2 with TRBJ2-1, with 11 bases that match TRBD2. CDR3 length: 15 amino acids. CDR1 is WSHSY, CDR2 SAAADI, per germline. The J segment lost 7 bases and the V segment lost 4 bases, leaving 6 bases of the junction unmatched. For the CDR3, the DNA is TGCGCCAGCAGTGCTTTGACTAGCGGGATGAATGAGCAGTTCTTC. It specifies CASSALTSGMNEQFF.

The CDR3 here is CASSLVASGTSYGEQYF. The CDR3 DNA reads TGTGCCAGCAGCTTAGTTGCTAGCGGAACATCCTACGGCGAGCAGTACTTC. The rearrangement uses TRBV11-2 and TRBJ2-7; 7 nucleotides agree with TRBD2. The CDR3 loop spans 17 amino acids. Germline V gene data show CDR1 as SGHAT and CDR2 as FQNNGV. V trimming: 1 base; J trimming: 6 bases; junction bases outside the gene matches: 15.

This chain connects TRBV18 to TRBJ2-5, with D unclear. Between the trimmed V and J ends, which lost 4 bases and 3 bases, there was a span of 6 bases. Looked up from germline, CDR1 is KGHSH and CDR2 is LQKENI. This CDR3 has 12 residues. CDR3: CASSLKEETQYF. The CDR3 nucleotides read TGTGCCAGCTCACTCAAGGAAGAGACCCAGTACTTC.

Comments on this clone: Other DNA sequences of this sample code for an identical CDR3. The chain employs TRBV11-2 and TRBJ2-3; no clear D gene. This CDR3 region has 13 residues. CDR1 is SGHAT, CDR2 FQNNGV, per germline. Trimming removed 0 bases from V and 3 bases from J, with 4 bases in between. For the CDR3, the DNA is TGTGCCAGCAGCTTAGAGGGGACAGATACGCAGTATTTT. It translates to CASSLEGTDTQYF.

This chain links TRBV28 with TRBJ2-3; 10 positions agree with TRBD2. V was pared by 5 bases and J by 1 base, with 9 bases of the junction left unmatched. Germline values: CDR1 MDHEN, CDR2 SYDVKM. The CDR3 covers 17 residues. This CDR3 reads CASSLRASGRRTDTQYF. CDR3 coding DNA: TGTGCCAGCAGTCTAAGGGCTAGCGGGAGACGCACAGATACGCAGTATTTT. Drawing the rest from reference TRBV28 and TRBJ2-3, the complete variable domain is DVKVTQSSRYLVKRTGEKVFLECVQDMDHENMFWYRQDPGLGLRLIYFSYDVKMKEKGDIPEGYSVSREKKERFSLILESASTNQTSMYLCASSLRASGRRTDTQYFGPGTRLTVL.

The chain has TRBV2 and TRBJ1-1; maybe TRBD1 (6 bases). Trimming stripped 4 bases from V and 2 bases from J, with 14 bases between. The CDR3 sequence is 15 residues long. CDR1 and CDR2 from the germline V gene are SNHLY and FYNNEI. The CDR3 DNA is TGTGCCAGCAGTGTTCTACAGGGAGAAAACACTGAAGCTTTCTTT. Translating it yields CASSVLQGENTEAFF.

The chain links TRBV9 to TRBJ2-2; D possibly uses TRBD1 or TRBD2 (5 bases each). Germline assignment: CDR1 SGDLS and CDR2 YYNGEE. V lost 4 bases, J lost 5 bases, and 15 bases lay in between. The CDR3 is 15 residues long. As DNA, the CDR3 is TGTGCCAGCAGCCGACGGGACGGTGGGACCGGGGAGCTGTTTTTT. Translated: CASSRRDGGTGELFF. Full variable domain (missing parts from reference TRBV9 and TRBJ2-2): DSGVTQTPKHLITATGQRVTLRCSPRSGDLSVYWYQQSLDQGLQFLIQYYNGEERAKGNILERFSAQQFPDLHSELNLSSLELGDSALYFCASSRRDGGTGELFFGEGSRLTVL.

The V call is TRBV29-1, the J call TRBJ2-3, with 10 bases identical to TRBD1. J was trimmed by 7 bases and V by 4 bases; bases with no gene match: 8. This CDR3 is built from 14 residues. The germline gives CDR1 SQVTM, CDR2 ANQGSEA. CDR3 sequence: CSVGDRGASYTQYF. CDR3 nucleotide sequence: TGCAGCGTTGGGGACAGGGGTGCAAGTTATACGCAGTATTTT.